A single sample is the source of the 5 T cell receptor beta chains below, sequenced in a study of blood T cell repertoires in COVID-19. Profiled with immunoSEQ multiplex PCR; TCRdb holds only in-frame clones, not every one. The sample consists of roughly 200,000 clones, roughly 80% of them appearing once. The sequenced sample was PBMCs or T cells enriched from blood (not recorded which). The source of these receptors is a woman aged 55-70 years with acute COVID-19.

V usage is TRBV5-4 and J usage is TRBJ2-1; TRBD1 is a possible D gene (6 bases). V was clipped by 1 base and J by 6 bases, with 14 bases between them. Germline lookup yields CDR1 SGHNT and CDR2 YYREEE (reference sequence). This CDR3 comprises 15 residues. The CDR3 loop reads CASSLWGRVGNEQFF. CDR3 in DNA: TGTGCCAGCAGCTTGTGGGGGCGGGTTGGCAATGAGCAGTTCTTC.

This chain uses TRBV24-1 with TRBJ1-6; no reliable D call. This CDR3 region has 16 residues. Trimming stripped 4 bases from V and 7 bases from J, with 16 bases between. CDR1 and CDR2 (germline): KGHDR, SFDVKD. CDR3: CATSDLRLGGNSPLHF. The CDR3, as DNA: TGTGCCACCAGTGACCTGCGACTGGGTGGGAATTCACCCCTCCACTTT.

The J gene is TRBJ2-3, the V gene TRBV5-1, with TRBD1 as a possible D gene (7 bases). Deletions cut 4 bases from V and 1 base from J, with 13 bases between. The CDR3 totals 15 residues. Germline CDR1 SGHRS, CDR2 YFSETQ. The CDR3 sequence: CASSLQGTGTDTQYF. CDR3 bases: TGCGCCAGCAGCCTACAGGGGACTGGCACAGATACGCAGTATTTT.

The genes are TRBV29-1 and TRBJ1-2, with 7 nucleotides matching TRBD1. CDR1 and CDR2 (germline): SQVTM, ANQGSEA. V gave up 8 bases and J gave up 5 bases; unmatched junction bases: 5. The CDR3 consists of 11 residues. CDR3 amino acids: CSTQGTYGYTF. Written as DNA, the CDR3 is TGCAGCACACAGGGGACTTATGGCTACACCTTC.

The chain carries TRBV9 and TRBJ1-2, with a tentative D call TRBD1 (5 bases). Looked up from germline, CDR1 is SGDLS and CDR2 is YYNGEE. Trimming cost V 7 bases and J 4 bases, with 17 bases left between them. This CDR3 contains 14 residues. This chain's CDR3 is CASENQEQGYGYTF. Here the CDR3 DNA reads TGTGCCAGCGAGAATCAGGAGCAGGGCTATGGCTACACCTTC.